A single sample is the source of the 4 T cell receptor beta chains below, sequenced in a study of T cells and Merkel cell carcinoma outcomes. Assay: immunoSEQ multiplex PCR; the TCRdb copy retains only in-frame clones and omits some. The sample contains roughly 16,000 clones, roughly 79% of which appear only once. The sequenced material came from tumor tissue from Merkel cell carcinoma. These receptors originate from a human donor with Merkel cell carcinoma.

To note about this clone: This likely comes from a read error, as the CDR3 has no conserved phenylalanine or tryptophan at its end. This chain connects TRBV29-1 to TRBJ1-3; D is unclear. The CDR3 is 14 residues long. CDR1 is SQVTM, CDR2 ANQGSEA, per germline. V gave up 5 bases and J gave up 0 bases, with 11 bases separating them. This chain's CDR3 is CSVSVGGSGNTIYV. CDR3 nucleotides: TGCAGCGTTTCCGTAGGCGGCTCTGGAAACACCATATATGTT.

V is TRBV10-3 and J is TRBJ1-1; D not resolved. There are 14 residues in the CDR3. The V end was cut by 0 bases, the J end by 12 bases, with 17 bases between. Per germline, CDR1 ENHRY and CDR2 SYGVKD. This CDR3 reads CAISESKEPADSFF. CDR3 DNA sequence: TGTGCCATCAGTGAGTCTAAGGAGCCGGCCGACTCTTTCTTT.

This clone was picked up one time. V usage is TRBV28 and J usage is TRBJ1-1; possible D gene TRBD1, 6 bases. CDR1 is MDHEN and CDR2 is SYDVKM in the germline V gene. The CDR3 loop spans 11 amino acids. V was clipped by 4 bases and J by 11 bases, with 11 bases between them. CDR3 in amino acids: CASSYRDIAFF. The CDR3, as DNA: TGTGCCAGCAGTTACCGGGACATTGCTTTCTTT.

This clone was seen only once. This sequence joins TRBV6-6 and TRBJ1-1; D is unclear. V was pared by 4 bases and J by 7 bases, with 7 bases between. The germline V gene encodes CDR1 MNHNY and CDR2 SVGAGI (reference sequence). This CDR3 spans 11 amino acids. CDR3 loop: CASSSLFEAFF. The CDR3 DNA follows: TGTGCCAGCAGTTCCCTGTTTGAAGCTTTCTTT.